This passage covers 29 T cell receptor beta chains from one sample sequenced in a study of PD-1 blockade in classical Hodgkin lymphoma. The assay was immunoSEQ multiplex PCR, and TCRdb's table has in-frame clones only and misses some. The data contain 20,000 to 25,000 clones, 60% to 80% of them singletons. The time point: cycle 4 day 1 (C4D1), after less than 7 weeks of nivolumab. There was relapse after autologous stem cell transplantation in every patient, and there was variation in brentuximab vedotin exposure. The source was peripheral blood mononuclear cells (PBMCs), collected before the fourth cycle of nivolumab. These TCRs come from a human donor with classical Hodgkin lymphoma.

The V and J genes are TRBV9 and TRBJ2-3; tentatively, D is TRBD1 (6 bases). CDR3 length: 16 residues. Trimming took off 0 bases at V and 6 bases at J, with 17 bases between the two ends. CDR1 and CDR2 (germline): SGDLS, YYNGEE. Written as DNA, the CDR3 is TGTGCCAGCAGCGTAGGACAGGCGCTTTTAGGGGATACGCAGTATTTT. Amino acid sequence: CASSVGQALLGDTQYF.

This clone has just a few counts. The rearrangement uses TRBV27 and TRBJ2-7, with D perhaps matching TRBD2 (5 bases). There are 13 residues in the CDR3. Germline assignment: CDR1 MNHEY and CDR2 SMNVEV (reference sequence). The V and J ends lost 3 bases and 3 bases respectively, with 9 bases between them. This chain's CDR3 is CASSFGVIYEQYF. CDR3 nucleotide sequence: TGTGCCAGCAGTTTCGGGGTAATCTACGAGCAGTACTTC.

This chain joins TRBV7-3 and TRBJ2-5, with TRBD1 matching 8 bases. There are 15 residues in the CDR3. After removal of 4 bases from V and 2 bases from J, the junction contained 6 bases not matched to a gene. Germline V gene sequence: CDR1 SGHTA, CDR2 FQGTGA. The CDR3 nucleotides are TGTGCCAGCAGCTCGACAGGGGTAACTCAAGAGACCCAGTACTTC. This sequence encodes CASSSTGVTQETQYF. Supplemented by reference TRBV7-3 and TRBJ2-5, the full variable domain reads GAGVSQTPSNKVTEKGKYVELRCDPISGHTALYWYRQSLGQGPEFLIYFQGTGAADDSGLPNDRFFAVRPEGSVSTLKIQRTERGDSAVYLCASSSTGVTQETQYFGPGTRLLVL.

This clone was counted a few times. The rearrangement uses TRBV2 and TRBJ1-5; D is undetermined. V dropped 2 bases and J dropped 5 bases, with 10 bases sitting between them. The CDR3 is 14 residues long. Germline V gives CDR1 SNHLY, CDR2 FYNNEI. The CDR3 DNA reads TGTGCCAGCAGTGAACAGGCGGGTCATCAGCCCCAGCATTTT. This translates into CASSEQAGHQPQHF.

This rearrangement joins TRBV5-4 to TRBJ2-1; 11 bases match TRBD2. The J segment lost 9 bases and the V segment lost 3 bases, leaving 8 bases of the junction unmatched. The CDR3 runs to 15 residues. Germline V gives CDR1 SGHNT, CDR2 YYREEE (reference sequence). Written as DNA, the CDR3 is TGTGCCAGCAGCTCCGGGACTAGCGGAAGAACTGAGCAGTTCTTC. Amino acids: CASSSGTSGRTEQFF.

The rearrangement links TRBV5-5 to TRBJ1-1; perhaps TRBD1 as D (5 bases). Germline CDR1 reads SGHKS; CDR2 reads YYEKEE (reference sequence). This CDR3 has 13 amino acids. V lost 1 base and J lost 3, with 7 bases in between. CDR3 in amino acids: CASSLQGDTEAFF. CDR3 bases: TGTGCCAGCAGCTTGCAAGGGGACACTGAAGCTTTCTTT.

The chain employs TRBV5-8 and TRBJ1-1; perhaps TRBD1 as D (6 bases). Between the trimmed V and J ends, which lost 4 bases and 4 bases, there was a span of 14 bases. Germline V gives CDR1 SGHTS, CDR2 YDEGEE. The CDR3 runs 14 residues. The CDR3 spells CASSPGRGVTEAFF. The CDR3 nucleotides read TGTGCCAGCAGCCCTGGCAGGGGAGTCACTGAAGCTTTCTTT.

This clone was seen a few times. The chain carries TRBV7-9 and TRBJ1-2, with unresolved D. Deletions cut 5 bases from V and 8 bases from J, with 18 bases between. CDR1 and CDR2 (germline): SEHNR, FQNEAQ (reference sequence). The CDR3 loop spans 14 amino acids. CDR3: CASSAHDLGGGYTF. In DNA, the CDR3 is TGTGCCAGCAGCGCCCACGACCTCGGTGGAGGCTACACCTTC.

The gene calls are TRBV18 and TRBJ2-3, with 12 nucleotides matching TRBD2. With 9 bases clipped from V and 4 bases from J, the junction kept 5 bases outside the gene matches. Germline V gene sequence: CDR1 KGHSH, CDR2 LQKENI. The CDR3 is 14 amino acids. The CDR3 bases are TGTGCCAGTCGGCTAGCGGGAGGGCCAGATACGCAGTATTTT. Its translation is CASRLAGGPDTQYF.

The V call is TRBV9, the J call TRBJ2-5; a possible D gene is TRBD2 (5 bases). V dropped 4 bases and J dropped 4 bases, with 17 bases sitting between them. Germline-derived CDR1 and CDR2 are SGDLS and YYNGEE. This CDR3 spans 15 amino acids. The CDR3 DNA is TGTGCCAGCAGCAAGTCCCCCGGGGTATCAGAGACCCAGTACTTC. Protein sequence: CASSKSPGVSETQYF.

The chain recombines TRBV27 with TRBJ2-1; D unresolved. This CDR3 comprises 16 residues. Germline V lookup: CDR1 MNHEY, CDR2 SMNVEV (reference sequence). V was pared by 5 bases and J by 5 bases, with 19 bases between. The CDR3 DNA is TGTGCCAGCAGTCCCTCAATAGGATCCTGGCACAATGAGCAGTTCTTC. Translated, it gives CASSPSIGSWHNEQFF.

The chain uses TRBV6-6 and TRBJ1-5; D possibly corresponds to TRBD1 (6 bases). CDR1 is MNHNY, CDR2 SVGAGI, per germline (reference sequence). With 6 bases removed from V and 12 bases from J, the gap between germline ends came to 18 bases. The CDR3 is made up of 13 amino acids. CDR3 sequence (DNA): TGTGCCAGCAGGTCCCCCGGACAGCCATACCAGCATTTT. This gives the protein CASRSPGQPYQHF.

V is TRBV6-6 and J is TRBJ1-2; 8 positions match TRBD1. V shed 6 bases, J shed 4 bases, and the junction held 10 bases outside the gene matches. Germline CDR1 reads MNHNY; CDR2 reads SVGAGI (reference sequence). The CDR3 spans 15 residues. The CDR3, as DNA: TGTGCCAGCAGCCGATATGCAGGGGGCATCTATGGCTACACCTTC. It encodes CASSRYAGGIYGYTF.

This clone was seen just once. The J gene is TRBJ1-6, the V gene TRBV4-2; D is undetermined. Between the trimmed V and J ends, which lost 0 bases and 2 bases, there was a span of 8 bases. Germline loops: CDR1 LGHNA, CDR2 YNFKEQ. This CDR3 is built from 16 residues. The CDR3 here is CASSQEVGAYNSPLHF. The CDR3 DNA reads TGTGCCAGCAGCCAAGAGGTGGGTGCCTATAATTCACCCCTCCACTTT.

The CDR3 sequence: CASSDPSTFYEQYF. In DNA form, the CDR3 reads TGTGCCAGTAGTGATCCGAGCACATTTTACGAGCAGTACTTC. V is TRBV19 and J is TRBJ2-7; D unresolved. Germline CDR1 and CDR2: LNHDA and SQIVND (reference sequence). V lost 5 bases to trimming and J lost 4 bases, with 15 bases between them. The CDR3 runs 14 residues. The variable domain in full, with the rest retrieved from reference TRBV19 and TRBJ2-7, is DGGITQSPKYLFRKEGQNVTLSCEQNLNHDAMYWYRQDPGQGLRLIYYSQIVNDFQKGDIAEGYSVSREKKESFPLTVTSAQKNPTAFYLCASSDPSTFYEQYFGPGTRLTVT.

The V gene is TRBV28, the J gene TRBJ2-2; D might be TRBD2 (6 bases). CDR1 MDHEN and CDR2 SYDVKM come from the germline V gene. This CDR3 comprises 15 residues. Trimming took off 6 bases at V and 7 bases at J, with 18 bases between the two ends. CDR3 sequence: CASRAGSLLSGELFF. The CDR3 region has the DNA TGTGCCAGCAGGGCGGGGTCGTTGTTGAGCGGGGAGCTGTTTTTT. The full variable domain, completed using reference TRBV28 and TRBJ2-2, is DVKVTQSSRYLVKRTGEKVFLECVQDMDHENMFWYRQDPGLGLRLIYFSYDVKMKEKGDIPEGYSVSREKKERFSLILESASTNQTSMYLCASRAGSLLSGELFFGEGSRLTVL.

A few counts support this clone. The rearrangement joins TRBV10-3 to TRBJ2-3; D uncertain. Germline V gives CDR1 ENHRY, CDR2 SYGVKD. Trimming took 3 bases from V and 4 from J, leaving 11 bases between them. CDR3 length: 14 amino acids. The CDR3 loop reads CAISESVFADTQYF. The DNA of the CDR3 is TGTGCCATCAGTGAAAGCGTCTTCGCAGATACGCAGTATTTT.

On this clone: An end of the junction differs from the germline gene, which may be a read error. In DNA form, the CDR3 reads TGTGCCAGCAGGTTAGGGTCTCACGGCACTGAAGCTTTCTTT. Translation gives CASRLGSHGTEAFF. V and J are TRBV7-9 and TRBJ1-1; D gene uncertain. This CDR3 region has 14 residues. CDR1 and CDR2 from the germline V gene are SEHNR and FQNEAQ (reference sequence).

This clone was seen only a few times. The V gene is TRBV7-9, the J gene TRBJ2-1; 9 nucleotides line up with TRBD2. The germline V gene has CDR1 SEHNR and CDR2 FQNEAQ (reference sequence). The CDR3 runs 17 residues. V lost 0 bases, J lost 4 bases, and 7 bases stayed unmatched. For the CDR3, the DNA is TGTGCCAGCAGCTTAGCGAGGGCTAGCGGGGTATACAATGAGCAGTTCTTC. This translates into CASSLARASGVYNEQFF.

In this sample, this clone turned up once. This chain joins TRBV6-1 and TRBJ1-5; 7 bases are a match to TRBD1. V lost 3 bases to trimming and J lost 7 bases; unmatched junction nucleotides: 12. CDR3 size: 16 residues. Germline V gene sequence: CDR1 MNHNS, CDR2 SASEGT. The CDR3 loop is CASSEVRGPPGQPQHF. The CDR3 DNA sequence: TGTGCCAGCAGTGAGGTTAGGGGGCCCCCTGGGCAGCCCCAGCATTTT.

J is TRBJ2-3 and V is TRBV10-3, with TRBD1 matching 9 bases. Losses at the gene ends were 8 bases for V and 6 bases for J; bases not matched to a gene: 9. Germline V lookup: CDR1 ENHRY, CDR2 SYGVKD. CDR3 size: 14 residues. Here the CDR3 reads CAIAQGAQGDTQYF. DNA of the CDR3: TGTGCCATCGCACAGGGGGCGCAGGGGGATACGCAGTATTTT.

This clone occurred a few times. The V and J genes are TRBV4-3 and TRBJ2-3, with no clear D. The germline CDR1 and CDR2 sequences are LGHNA and YSLEER. With 0 bases removed from V and 5 bases from J, the gap between germline ends came to 9 bases. This CDR3 region has 14 residues. CDR3 residues: CASSQDFGRDTQYF. In nucleotides, the CDR3 is TGCGCCAGCAGCCAAGACTTCGGCAGAGATACGCAGTATTTT.

V and J are TRBV7-6 and TRBJ2-3; 7 bases fit TRBD1. Trimming cost V 3 bases and J 2 bases; bases outside gene matches: 11. Germline V CDR1 and CDR2: SGHVS, FNYEAQ. The CDR3 is 17 amino acids. This CDR3 is CASSLMPGTADTDTQYF. The CDR3 DNA is TGTGCCAGCAGCTTGATGCCCGGGACAGCGGACACAGATACGCAGTATTTT.

The chain is built from TRBV5-8 and TRBJ2-1, with 7 bases identical to TRBD2. The CDR3 loop spans 14 amino acids. In germline, CDR1 is SGHTS, CDR2 YDEGEE. The V gene end was trimmed by 3 bases and the J gene end by 4 bases; junction bases not matched to a gene: 4. The CDR3 region has the DNA TGTGCCAGCAGCTGGGGACTAATATACAATGAGCAGTTCTTC. It specifies CASSWGLIYNEQFF.

This chain joins TRBV5-4 and TRBJ2-5; possible D gene TRBD2, 6 bases. This CDR3 region has 15 residues. Germline assignment: CDR1 SGHNT and CDR2 YYREEE (reference sequence). The germline V and J ends were trimmed by 0 bases and 4 bases, with 13 bases remaining between them. The CDR3 loop is CASSLGGVGGETQYF. DNA for the CDR3: TGTGCCAGCAGCTTGGGGGGGGTGGGAGGAGAGACCCAGTACTTC.

The chain combines TRBV27 with TRBJ2-7, with D unresolved. V gave up 2 bases and J gave up 0 bases, with 14 bases separating them. The CDR3 covers 16 residues. Germline V gives CDR1 MNHEY, CDR2 SMNVEV (reference sequence). The chain's CDR3 is CASSLAWTPISYEQYF. The CDR3 DNA sequence: TGTGCCAGCAGTTTAGCGTGGACGCCGATCTCCTACGAGCAGTACTTC.

The chain uses TRBV5-6 and TRBJ2-2; D gene unclear. This CDR3 has 15 amino acids. V was pared by 1 base and J by 2 bases, with 9 bases between. Per the germline V gene, CDR1 is SGHDT and CDR2 is YYEEEE. The CDR3 loop is CASSLFSVNTGELFF. In nucleotides, the CDR3 is TGTGCCAGCAGCTTGTTCTCCGTTAACACCGGGGAGCTGTTTTTT.

CDR3: CASRPGTGRRGYGYTF. CDR3 nucleotides: TGCGCCAGCAGACCCGGGACAGGGAGGAGAGGGTATGGCTACACCTTC. J is TRBJ1-2 and V is TRBV5-1; 9 bases are shared with TRBD1. Trimming at V came to 5 bases and at J to 5 bases, leaving 13 bases not matched to a gene. Germline V gene lookup returns CDR1 SGHRS and CDR2 YFSETQ. The CDR3 length is 16 residues.

The chain uses TRBV5-5 and TRBJ2-3, with 10 positions matching TRBD1. The CDR3 contains 16 residues. Germline trimming cut 4 bases from V and 3 bases from J; bases unmatched to any gene: 8. CDR1 is SGHKS, CDR2 YYEKEE, per germline (reference sequence). For the CDR3, the DNA is TGTGCCAGCAGCCTCCGGGACAGGGGAGTAACAGATACGCAGTATTTT. It yields the protein CASSLRDRGVTDTQYF.